The 18 T cell receptor beta chains below all came from one sample that was sequenced in a study of post-analysis software for immune sequencing data. Unique molecular identifiers were carried by the TCR beta cDNA libraries. TCRdb fed the PCR reads into MiXCR, producing one record per CDR3 protein. Of about 210,000 distinct CDR3 sequences listed, around 30% are singletons. Their specific antigens are unknown. Regarding the study as a whole: About 5 TRBV segments were more frequent in patients than controls; TRBV5-6, TRBV5-1 and TRBV20-1 belonged to this group.

Sample: blood. These receptors all stem from a girl aged 2 to 17 with multiple sclerosis.

As regards this clonotype: A single base separates this from a much larger clone, so it may be a read error. The gene calls are TRBV2 and TRBJ2-4; 8 bases match TRBD1. This CDR3 is built from 16 residues. Germline trimming cut 6 bases from V and 13 bases from J; bases unmatched to any gene: 20. Looked up from germline, CDR1 is SNHLY and CDR2 is FYNNEI. CDR3 nucleotides: TGTGCCAGCAGCGACGGACAGGGCAAGCTTAGGGACGGGCAGTACTTC. This translates into CASSDGQGKLRDGQYF.

The chain recombines TRBV3-1 with TRBJ2-1, with 8 bases matching TRBD2. Germline CDR1 reads LGHDT; CDR2 reads YNNKEL (reference sequence). The CDR3 spans 15 residues. The V segment lost 4 bases and the J segment 6 bases; nucleotides outside the gene matches: 8. CDR3 sequence: CASSPLAGSGNEQFF. CDR3 DNA: TGTGCCAGCAGCCCCTTAGCGGGATCGGGCAATGAGCAGTTCTTC.

Regarding this clonotype: A much bigger clone sits one base away, suggesting this may be a read error. This chain uses TRBV28 with TRBJ2-1; a weak D match, TRBD1 (6 bases). The CDR3 is 15 residues long. Germline V gene lookup returns CDR1 MDHEN and CDR2 SYDVKM. CDR3 sequence: CASRKMTGSYSEQFF. The CDR3 region has the DNA TGTGCCAGCAGGAAGATGACAGGATCCTACAGTGAGCAGTTCTTC.

This clonotype has only one observation. A much more abundant neighbour one base away suggests this may be a read error. This chain uses TRBV10-3 with TRBJ2-5; weak D call: TRBD2 (6 bases). V lost 5 bases and J 11 bases, leaving 15 bases between the germline ends. This CDR3 is 12 amino acids long. CDR1 ENHRY and CDR2 SYGVKD come from the germline V gene. CDR3 coding DNA: TGTGCCATCAGTTACACGGACTACGTGCAGTACTTC. Its translation is CAISYTDYVQYF.

The table lists this clonotype with many counts. The CDR3 region has the DNA TGTGCCAGCAGCCGCCGGGGCACGATTCAAGAGACCCAGTACTTC. It codes for CASSRRGTIQETQYF. V is TRBV3-1 and J is TRBJ2-5; TRBD1 or TRBD2 may be the D gene (5 bases each). The germline CDR1 and CDR2 sequences are LGHDT and YNNKEL (reference sequence). Trimming stripped 4 bases from V and 2 bases from J, with 14 bases between. The CDR3 runs 15 residues.

A word on this clonotype: The junction departs from the called germline gene at one end, perhaps through a read error. The CDR3 reads CASSDSRTGQQETQYF. The DNA for the CDR3 is TGTGCCTCCAGTGATTCGAGAACAGGGCAACAAGAGACCCAGTACTTC. The chain combines TRBV24-1 with TRBJ2-5; D is perhaps TRBD1 (6 bases). The V gene's germline CDR1 is KGHDR and CDR2 SFDVKD. The CDR3 has 16 amino acids.

This clonotype showed up many times. This chain links TRBV5-5 with TRBJ2-1, with D tentatively TRBD1 (5 bases). There are 16 residues in the CDR3. Trimming pared 0 bases from V and 4 bases from J, leaving 14 bases between. Germline V gene data show CDR1 as SGHKS and CDR2 as YYEKEE (reference sequence). DNA of the CDR3: TGTGCCAGCAGCTTGGGGCTAGGGCAGGGTTACAATGAGCAGTTCTTC. It codes for CASSLGLGQGYNEQFF.

This clonotype was detected ten times or more. The chain employs TRBV6-1 and TRBJ2-7, with 12 bases aligning to TRBD2. Germline V gene data show CDR1 as MNHNS and CDR2 as SASEGT. The ends lost 6 bases at V and 3 bases at J; junction bases unmatched: 15. The CDR3 sequence is 18 residues long. The CDR3 nucleotides are TGTGCCAGCAGGGTGGGGACCGGACTAGCGGGACTTAGCTACGAGCAGTACTTC. Translating it yields CASRVGTGLAGLSYEQYF.

Concerning this clonotype itself: This sequence may be a read error, since a much larger clone differs from it by one base. V gene TRBV27 combines with J gene TRBJ2-1; D gene unclear. The germline V gene has CDR1 MNHEY and CDR2 SMNVEV (reference sequence). This CDR3 is built from 16 residues. The CDR3 region is CASSYGVPSSYNEQVF. CDR3 coding DNA: TGTGCCAGCAGTTATGGGGTCCCGAGCTCCTACAATGAGCAGGTCTTC.

This chain connects TRBV28 to TRBJ2-1; 7 bases line up with TRBD1. The CDR3 runs to 16 residues. CDR1 is MDHEN and CDR2 is SYDVKM in the germline V gene. Trimming removed 5 bases from V and 9 bases from J; junction bases left unmatched: 16. CDR3: CASSAPTGLGLSEQFF. The CDR3, as DNA: TGTGCCAGCAGTGCCCCGACAGGGTTAGGTTTAAGTGAGCAGTTCTTC. Variable domain in full (rest from reference TRBV28 and TRBJ2-1): DVKVTQSSRYLVKRTGEKVFLECVQDMDHENMFWYRQDPGLGLRLIYFSYDVKMKEKGDIPEGYSVSREKKERFSLILESASTNQTSMYLCASSAPTGLGLSEQFFGPGTRLTVL.

The chain joins TRBV5-1 to TRBJ2-3; D gene unclear. This CDR3 has 18 amino acids. Between the trimmed V and J ends, which lost 0 bases and 3 bases, there was a span of 20 bases. The germline V gene has CDR1 SGHRS and CDR2 YFSETQ. For the CDR3, the DNA is TGCGCCAGCAGCTTGGCCTTTTTAGTGGGCGGTGGTACAGATACGCAGTATTTT. Translation gives CASSLAFLVGGGTDTQYF.

In this sample, this clonotype turned up a few times. The J gene is TRBJ1-1, the V gene TRBV6-5; D uncertain. Germline CDR1 and CDR2: MNHEY and SVGAGI. V lost 3 bases and J 0 bases, leaving 8 bases between the germline ends. The CDR3 runs 14 residues. The CDR3 loop reads CASSYDNVNTEAFF. The CDR3 nucleotides are TGTGCCAGCAGTTATGACAATGTGAACACTGAAGCTTTCTTT.

This clonotype has a count of ten or more. This chain links TRBV6-6 with TRBJ2-4; 8 positions match TRBD2. The germline gives CDR1 MNHNY, CDR2 SVGAGI (reference sequence). The CDR3 spans 14 residues. Trimming took 10 bases from V and 0 from J; bases not matched to a gene: 5. The CDR3 bases are TGTGCCACCCGGGAGGGCCGAGCCAAAAACATTCAGTACTTC. This codes for CATREGRAKNIQYF.

The V gene is TRBV3-1, the J gene TRBJ2-4, with D perhaps being TRBD1 or TRBD2 (5 bases each). The CDR3 extends over 16 amino acids. Trimming removed 3 bases from V and 4 bases from J, with 16 bases in between. CDR1 is LGHDT and CDR2 is YNNKEL in the germline V gene (reference sequence). In nucleotides, the CDR3 is TGTGCCAGCAGCCATTCCGATCGGGGCAAAAAAAACATTCAGTACTTC. Protein: CASSHSDRGKKNIQYF. Drawing the rest from reference TRBV3-1 and TRBJ2-4, the complete variable domain is DTAVSQTPKYLVTQMGNDKSIKCEQNLGHDTMYWYKQDSKKFLKIMFSYNNKELIINETVPNRFSPKSPDKAHLNLHINSLELGDSAVYFCASSHSDRGKKNIQYFGAGTRLSVL.

This clonotype is medium-sized within its sample. This chain connects TRBV27 to TRBJ2-3; TRBD2 aligns across 9 bases. CDR3 length: 15 amino acids. Germline-derived CDR1 and CDR2 are MNHEY and SMNVEV (reference sequence). Trimming at V came to 4 bases and at J to 6 bases, leaving 8 bases not matched to a gene. The CDR3 nucleotides are TGTGCCAGCAGTTCCTCGACTAGCGGATGGGATACGCAGTATTTT. Translated, it gives CASSSSTSGWDTQYF.

This clonotype was recorded at least ten times. The chain has TRBV20-1 and TRBJ2-1; TRBD1 aligns across 11 bases. With 6 bases clipped from V and 8 bases from J, the junction kept 6 bases outside the gene matches. This CDR3 has 13 amino acids. The germline V gene has CDR1 DFQATT and CDR2 SNEGSKA (reference sequence). The CDR3 protein is CSAERTGGYEQFF. The CDR3 bases are TGCAGTGCGGAGCGGACAGGGGGCTATGAGCAGTTCTTC.

This clonotype is medium-sized within its sample. The gene calls are TRBV4-1 and TRBJ1-2, with 7 bases fitting TRBD1. V was clipped by 2 bases and J by 3 bases; unmatched bases: 3. This CDR3 is built from 14 residues. Germline-derived CDR1 and CDR2 are MGHRA and YSYEKL. Written as DNA, the CDR3 is TGCGCCAGCAGCCAAATTCAGGGGGACTATGGCTACACCTTC. It is translated as CASSQIQGDYGYTF.

This clonotype was seen at least ten times. V gene TRBV5-1 combines with J gene TRBJ2-3; D call uncertain. The CDR3 consists of 15 residues. The V and J ends lost 4 bases and 0 bases respectively, with 12 bases between them. Germline V gene sequence: CDR1 SGHRS, CDR2 YFSETQ. CDR3 bases: TGCGCCAGCAGCCGTACGGGCGATAGCACAGATACGCAGTATTTT. It yields the protein CASSRTGDSTDTQYF.